This T cell receptor (beta chain) was captured by sequencing in a study of blood T cell repertoires in COVID-19. Study in general: The United States, Italy and Spain were the sources of the acute and convalescent COVID-19 samples. Sample material is recorded as cDNA or gDNA derived from T cells, B-cell-depleted T cells, or PBMCs.

Patients of the Seattle cohort, enrolled during active infection, were followed longitudinally. Study processing details: Researchers report that nucleated cell counts were estimated from reference gene primer amplification. Clones were read by immunoSEQ multiplex PCR, and TCRdb kept only the in-frame ones, dropping some. The V and J calls and clone size come from that table; D and trimming were worked out from the DNA. The data show about 130,000 clones, 75% to 90% seen once. CDR3 length: 15 residues. The germline V gene encodes CDR1 MNHNS and CDR2 SASEGT. The V end lost 0 bases, the J end lost 4 bases, and 7 bases lay between the germline ends.

The receptor was derived from a man aged 55 to 70 with COVID-19, enrolled during active disease. This sequence joins TRBV6-1 and TRBJ1-6; D may be TRBD1 (5 bases). The sample taken for sequencing was peripheral blood. The CDR3 DNA reads as TGTGCCAGCAGTGAAGCGCAGGGTTATAATTCACCCCTCCACTTT. This sequence encodes CASSEAQGYNSPLHF.